The 5 T cell receptor beta chains in this list originate from one sample, sequenced in a study of tumor-infiltrating lymphocytes in primary liver carcinoma. A primer in the constant region served to generate TCR beta cDNA from roughly 520 ng of total RNA. Investigators got TCR beta libraries out of three nested multiplex PCR rounds, done with slightly modified ARM-PCR. Two initial PCR rounds of around 9 cycles each paired TRBV1-TRBV30 forward primers with a C-beta reverse primer. TCRdb recomputed calls from the multiplex PCR reads with MiXCR, one row per CDR3 protein. The sample holds more than 30,000 distinct CDR3 sequences, 75% seen once. Unsorted bulk tissue of about 19-31 mg yielded co-extracted RNA and DNA. Sequencing used tumor-adjacent normal liver tissue. The receptor set was obtained from a man in his forties with primary liver carcinoma and hepatitis B virus infection.

For this clonotype: A much larger clone lies one base from this, so it may be a read error. J is TRBJ1-2 and V is TRBV6-5; 8 bases are shared with TRBD1. The CDR3 consists of 15 residues. V was pared by 5 bases and J by 13 bases, with 18 bases of the junction left unmatched. CDR1 and CDR2 from the germline V gene are MNHEY and SVGAGI. The CDR3 is CASSAPDRGNHGRTF. CDR3 DNA: TGTGCCAGCAGTGCACCCGACAGGGGAAATCATGGCCGCACCTTC.

This chain connects TRBV7-2 to TRBJ2-1; D not certain. The V gene lost 5 bases and the J gene lost 0 bases, with 23 bases spanning the gap. The CDR3 has 19 residues. Germline V lookup: CDR1 SGHTA, CDR2 FQGNSA. Here the CDR3 DNA reads TGTGCCAGCAGCATACTAACCCCAATTAGCACCGACTCCTACAATGAGCAGTTCTTC. Its protein is CASSILTPISTDSYNEQFF.

As concerns this clonotype: One end of the junction fails to match germline, which may point to a read error. The chain is built from TRBV4-2 and TRBJ2-1; TRBD1 might be the D (6 bases). CDR1 is LGHNA and CDR2 is YNFKEQ in the germline V gene. CDR3 length equals 16 residues. CDR3 amino acids: CASSHARGQGNNGQFF. CDR3 bases: TGTGCCAGCAGCCACGCCAGGGGACAAGGGAACAATGGGCAGTTCTTC.

As to this clonotype: Its ends do not fully match the called genes, so a read error is possible. The rearrangement uses TRBV13 and TRBJ2-7, with 9 bases lining up with TRBD1. CDR1 is PRHDT, CDR2 FYEKMQ, per germline (reference sequence). This CDR3 is 17 amino acids long. CDR3 amino acids: CTSSSRDRDSTAYEQYF. Written as DNA, the CDR3 is TGTACCAGCAGCTCCCGGGACAGGGATTCTACTGCCTACGAGCAATACTTC.

CDR3 bases: TGTGCCAGCAGTAGGCATAGAGGAGAGAAGAATGAGCAGTTCTTC. Translation gives CASSRHRGEKNEQFF. V and J are TRBV11-2 and TRBJ2-1; D is ambiguous. Germline V gene lookup returns CDR1 SGHAT and CDR2 FQNNGV. The CDR3 runs 15 residues. V gave up 6 bases and J gave up 7 bases, with 19 bases separating them.